This TCR beta chain was found in a study of blood T cell repertoires in COVID-19. Whole-study context: T cells, B-cell-depleted T cells, or PBMCs provided the cDNA or gDNA that served as material.

V dropped 0 bases and J dropped 4 bases, with 13 bases sitting between them. The CDR3 has 15 residues. CDR1 is LGHDT, CDR2 YNNKEL, per germline (reference sequence). Data came from immunoSEQ multiplex PCR; TCRdb stores just in-frame clones and leaves some out. The sample consists of 140,000 to 150,000 clones, 76% of them appearing once. The chain recombines TRBV3-1 (or the pseudogene TRBV3-2) with TRBJ2-7; the D gene is possibly TRBD2 (5 bases). The sample taken for sequencing was peripheral blood. This TCR came from a man aged 60 to 75 with acute or convalescent COVID-19. The CDR3 region is CASSQEPSPVYEQYF. The CDR3 DNA follows: TGTGCCAGCAGCCAAGAACCTAGCCCAGTGTACGAGCAGTACTTC.